The present T cell receptor (beta chain) was sequenced within a study of OX40 agonist ivuxolimab in advanced cancers. Study-wide context: The costimulatory receptor OX40 (CD134) was targeted by ivuxolimab, a fully human IgG2 agonistic monoclonal antibody. Patients were allowed to have had prior anti-PD-1, anti-PD-L1 or anti-CTLA-4 therapy, and 30% to 40% of the dose-escalation patients had been treated with checkpoint inhibitors. In the dose-escalation cohort, 65% to 85% of patients were male, and the mean age was 60 years with a range of roughly 23 to 79. The purpose of peripheral TCRbeta sequencing was to test whether ivuxolimab changed TCR sequence diversity and led to clonal T-cell expansion. Of the 50 to 55 dose-escalation patients, hepatocellular carcinoma was present in approximately 20, melanoma in roughly 15, renal cell carcinoma in 9 and head and neck cancer in 9. Partial responses occurred in three dose-escalation patients, of whom one had hepatocellular carcinoma and two had cutaneous melanoma. Intravenous ivuxolimab was administered to patients every 2 weeks at six dose levels: 0.01, 0.1, 0.3, 1.5, 3 and 10 mg/kg. The paper reports the monotherapy dose-escalation portion (N of about 50 patients) of the phase I ivuxolimab trial.

This clone showed up just a few times. What antigen it recognizes has not been identified. Within one base of it there is no much larger clone, and no base qualities were kept. Overall study outcomes, separate from this receptor: On average, CD8+ T cells showed more expanded clones than CD4+ T cells after ivuxolimab. Low levels of normalized T-cell clonal expansion were also shown by some nonresponding patients. Partial responders in the 0.1-3.0 mg/kg groups had among the lowest normalized peripheral clonal expansion, especially among CD8+ T cells. Clonal expansion of both CD4+ and CD8+ blood T cells was observed from baseline to week 6 at doses 0.1 to 3.0 mg/kg. The antigen specificity of the peripheral T cells that underwent clonal expansion was not determined.

Genomic DNA was isolated from the sorted cells so that the TCRbeta CDR3 region could be sequenced. TCRbeta CDR3 regions were sequenced using the immunoSEQ Assay. TCRdb mirrors the immuneACCESS table, restricted to in-frame sequences. Some clones are absent from its copies; in checked studies, under half trace to an unresolved V gene, and the reason for the others is unknown. This sample comprises tens of thousands of clones, 87% of them detected only once. Under 1.5% of the sample is in the top ten clones. V and J are truncated by 5 bases and 2 bases respectively, leaving an intervening sequence of 1 base. The CDR3 sequence holds 11 residues, the cysteine and phenylalanine included. Of all the DNA, just the CDR3 is kept, 33 bases in frame from base 1. Per the germline V gene, MDHEN is the CDR1 and SYDVKM is the CDR2. Patients with autoimmune disease history or receiving systemic immunosuppression were excluded from the trial. Peripheral blood for TCR sequencing was collected from all dose cohorts at baseline, on cycle 4 day 1, and on cycle 7 day 1. The samples were drawn from a first-in-human, open-label, multicenter phase I dose-escalation trial of ivuxolimab. The trial enrolled adults with locally advanced or metastatic head and neck squamous cell, hepatocellular, melanoma or renal cell carcinoma. CD4+ and CD8+ T cells were sorted separately from peripheral blood before TCR sequencing.

The sequenced sample was CD4+ or CD8+ T cells sorted from blood, obtained in a trial of the OX40 agonist ivuxolimab. In this chain, TRBV28 is recombined with TRBJ1-5, with the identity of the D gene unclear. The sequence derives from an adult with an advanced solid tumor such as melanoma, head and neck, liver or kidney cancer. The CDR3 region reads CASSRNQPQHF. The DNA is TGTGCCAGCAGTCGCAATCAGCCCCAGCATTTT.